This T cell receptor (beta chain) was documented in a study of cytomegalovirus exposure and HLA in healthy donors. Study-level background: As an earlier analysis found, about 179 million T cells yielded approximately 100 million unique TCR beta sequences.

Donors consisted of healthy bone marrow donors. Trimming removed 2 bases from V and 4 bases from J, with 8 bases in between. Germline assignment: CDR1 SEHNR and CDR2 FQNEAQ (reference sequence). The CDR3 loop spans 13 amino acids. Primers: 60 Vbeta forward and 13 Jbeta reverse. The table came from immunoSEQ multiplex PCR; TCRdb's copy has only in-frame clones and leaves some out. This table holds about 91,000 clones, about 89% found once. The rearrangement joins TRBV7-9 to TRBJ2-5, with D perhaps TRBD2 (6 bases). Sequencing used PBMCs. The receptor was derived from a young man in good health and CMV-seropositive. The CDR3 nucleotides read TGTGCCAGCAGCTTAATCGGGGGAGAGACCCAGTACTTC. Translation: CASSLIGGETQYF.